Below, 2 T cell receptor beta chains from the same sample are listed, as sequenced in a study of T cell changes during pregnancy in multiple sclerosis. The repertoire was sequenced with immunoSEQ multiplex PCR; TCRdb's copy has only in-frame clones and lacks some. The table includes 50,000 to 65,000 clones, about 96% detected once. Sample: CD8+ T cells from peripheral blood mononuclear cells, taken after pregnancy. These receptors all stem from a female donor with multiple sclerosis, enrolled in a pregnancy study.

This chain joins TRBV28 and TRBJ2-2, with D maybe TRBD2 (5 bases). The CDR3 has 13 residues. Trimming removed 7 bases from V and 6 bases from J, with 12 bases in between. Germline V gives CDR1 MDHEN, CDR2 SYDVKM. The CDR3 DNA is TGTGCCAGCACCGAGGGCGGCCCCGGGGAGCTGTTTTTT. Translated, it gives CASTEGGPGELFF. The whole variable domain, filled in from reference TRBV28 and TRBJ2-2, reads DVKVTQSSRYLVKRTGEKVFLECVQDMDHENMFWYRQDPGLGLRLIYFSYDVKMKEKGDIPEGYSVSREKKERFSLILESASTNQTSMYLCASTEGGPGELFFGEGSRLTVL.

This clone was counted once. The chain uses TRBV27 and TRBJ2-1; no firm D call. Germline CDR1 and CDR2: MNHEY and SMNVEV (reference sequence). The CDR3 sequence is 13 residues long. Trimming removed 5 bases at V and 6 bases at J, with 11 bases between. The CDR3 reads CASSPLFGNEQFF. The CDR3 DNA reads TGTGCCAGCAGTCCCCTTTTCGGCAATGAGCAGTTCTTC.